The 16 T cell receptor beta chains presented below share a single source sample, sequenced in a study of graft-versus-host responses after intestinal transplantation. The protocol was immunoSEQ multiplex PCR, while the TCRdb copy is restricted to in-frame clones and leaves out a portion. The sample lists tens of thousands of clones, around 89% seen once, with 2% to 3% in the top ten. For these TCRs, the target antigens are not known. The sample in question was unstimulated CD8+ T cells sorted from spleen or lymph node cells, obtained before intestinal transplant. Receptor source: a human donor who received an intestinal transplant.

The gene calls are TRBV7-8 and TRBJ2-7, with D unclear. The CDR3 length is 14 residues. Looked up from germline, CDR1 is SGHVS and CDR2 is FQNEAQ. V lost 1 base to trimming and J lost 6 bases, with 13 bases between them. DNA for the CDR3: TGTGCCAGCAGCTTAGTCGATCCCTCGGGCGAGCAGTACTTC. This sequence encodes CASSLVDPSGEQYF. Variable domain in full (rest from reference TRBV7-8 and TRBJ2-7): GAGVSQSPRYKVAKRGQDVALRCDPISGHVSLFWYQQALGQGPEFLTYFQNEAQLDKSGLPSDRFFAERPEGSVSTLKIQRTQQEDSAVYLCASSLVDPSGEQYFGPGTRLTVT.

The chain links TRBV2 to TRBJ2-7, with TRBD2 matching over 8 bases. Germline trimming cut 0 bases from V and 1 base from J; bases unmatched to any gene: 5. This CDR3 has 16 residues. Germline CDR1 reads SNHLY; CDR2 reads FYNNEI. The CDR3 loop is CASSEAERETSYEQYF. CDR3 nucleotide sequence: TGTGCCAGCAGTGAAGCAGAGCGGGAGACGTCCTACGAGCAGTACTTC. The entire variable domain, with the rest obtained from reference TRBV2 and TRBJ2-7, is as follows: EPEVTQTPSHQVTQMGQEVILRCVPISNHLYFYWYRQILGQKVEFLVSFYNNEISEKSEIFDDQFSVERPDGSNFTLKIRSTKLEDSAMYFCASSEAERETSYEQYFGPGTRLTVT.

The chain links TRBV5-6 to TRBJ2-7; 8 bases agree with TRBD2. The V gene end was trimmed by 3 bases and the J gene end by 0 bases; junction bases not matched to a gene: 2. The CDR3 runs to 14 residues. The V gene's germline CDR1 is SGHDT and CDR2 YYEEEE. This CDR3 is CASSWSGSSYEQYF. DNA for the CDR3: TGTGCCAGCAGCTGGAGCGGGAGCTCCTACGAGCAGTACTTC. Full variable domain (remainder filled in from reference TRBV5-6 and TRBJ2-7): DAGVTQSPTHLIKTRGQQVTLRCSPKSGHDTVSWYQQALGQGPQFIFQYYEEEERQRGNFPDRFSGHQFPNYSSELNVNALLLGDSALYLCASSWSGSSYEQYFGPGTRLTVT.

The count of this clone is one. CDR3 region: CASRGQGNYNEQFF. DNA of the CDR3: TGTGCCAGCAGGGGACAGGGGAACTACAATGAGCAGTTCTTC. V gene TRBV6-5 combines with J gene TRBJ2-1; 10 bases line up with TRBD1. The germline CDR1 and CDR2 sequences are MNHEY and SVGAGI. Trimming took 6 bases from V and 3 from J; bases not matched to a gene: 2. The CDR3 length is 14 residues.

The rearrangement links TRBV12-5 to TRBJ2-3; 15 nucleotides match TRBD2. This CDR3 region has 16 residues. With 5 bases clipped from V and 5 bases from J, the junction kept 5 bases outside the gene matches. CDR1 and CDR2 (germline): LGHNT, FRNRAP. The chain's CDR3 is CASGPGLAGGKDTQYF. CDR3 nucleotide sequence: TGTGCTAGTGGTCCCGGACTAGCGGGAGGGAAAGATACGCAGTATTTT. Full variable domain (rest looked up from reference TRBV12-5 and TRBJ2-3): DARVTQTPRHKVTEMGQEVTMRCQPILGHNTVFWYRQTMMQGLELLAYFRNRAPLDDSGMPKDRFSAEMPDATLATLKIQPSEPRDSAVYFCASGPGLAGGKDTQYFGPGTRLTVL.

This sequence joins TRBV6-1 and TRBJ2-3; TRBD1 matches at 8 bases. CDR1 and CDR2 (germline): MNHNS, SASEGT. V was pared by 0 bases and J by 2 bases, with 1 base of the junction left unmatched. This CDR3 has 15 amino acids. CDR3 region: CASSEADRDTDTQYF. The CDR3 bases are TGTGCCAGCAGTGAAGCGGACAGGGACACAGATACGCAGTATTTT.

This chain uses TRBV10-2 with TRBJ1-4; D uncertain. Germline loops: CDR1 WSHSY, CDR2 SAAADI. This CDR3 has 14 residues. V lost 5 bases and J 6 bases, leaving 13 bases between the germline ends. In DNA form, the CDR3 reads TGCGCCAGCAGTCCCGGGTTACGGGATGAAAAACTGTTTTTT. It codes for CASSPGLRDEKLFF.

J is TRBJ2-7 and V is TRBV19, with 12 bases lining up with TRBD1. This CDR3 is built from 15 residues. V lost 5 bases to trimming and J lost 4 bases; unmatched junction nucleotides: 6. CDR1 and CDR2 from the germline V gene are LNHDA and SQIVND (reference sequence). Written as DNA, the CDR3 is TGTGCCAGTAGTGCCGGGACAGGGGGCGGGTACGAGCAGTACTTC. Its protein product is CASSAGTGGGYEQYF.

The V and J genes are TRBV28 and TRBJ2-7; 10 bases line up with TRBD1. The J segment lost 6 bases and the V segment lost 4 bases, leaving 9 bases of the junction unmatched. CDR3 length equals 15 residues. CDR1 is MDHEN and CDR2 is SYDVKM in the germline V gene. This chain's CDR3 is CASSYPGQGMPEQYF. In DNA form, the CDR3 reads TGTGCCAGCAGTTATCCGGGACAGGGGATGCCCGAGCAGTACTTC.

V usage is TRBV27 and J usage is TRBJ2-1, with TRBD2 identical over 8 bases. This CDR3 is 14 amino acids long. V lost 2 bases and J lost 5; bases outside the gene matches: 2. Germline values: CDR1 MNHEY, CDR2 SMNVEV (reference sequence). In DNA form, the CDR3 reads TGTGCCAGCAGTTTAGCGGGGGGAAACAATGAGCAGTTCTTC. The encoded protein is CASSLAGGNNEQFF.

As DNA, the CDR3 is TGCAGCGTCCTAGGACTAGCGGACGAGTCGGGTTTTTACAATGAGCAGTTCTTC. Amino acids: CSVLGLADESGFYNEQFF. V is TRBV29-1 and J is TRBJ2-1; 10 nucleotides match TRBD2. Trimming cost V 6 bases and J 4 bases; bases outside gene matches: 18. This CDR3 is built from 18 residues. From germline, CDR1 is SQVTM and CDR2 ANQGSEA.

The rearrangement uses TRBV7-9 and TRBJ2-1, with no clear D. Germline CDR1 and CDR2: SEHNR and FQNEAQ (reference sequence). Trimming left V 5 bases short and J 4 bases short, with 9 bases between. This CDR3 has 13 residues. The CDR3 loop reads CASSQILYNEQFF. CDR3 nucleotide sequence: TGTGCCAGCAGCCAGATTCTTTACAATGAGCAGTTCTTC.

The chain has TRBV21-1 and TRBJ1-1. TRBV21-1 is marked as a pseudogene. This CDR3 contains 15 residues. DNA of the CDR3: TGTGCCAGCAGCAAAGCCCACCTGTATAGCACTGAAGCTTTCTTT. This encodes CASSKAHLYSTEAFF.

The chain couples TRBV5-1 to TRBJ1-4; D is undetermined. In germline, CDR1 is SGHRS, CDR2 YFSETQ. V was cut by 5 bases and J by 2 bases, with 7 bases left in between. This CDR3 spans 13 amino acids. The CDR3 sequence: CASRGRTNEKLFF. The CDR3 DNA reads TGCGCCAGCAGGGGGAGGACTAATGAAAAACTGTTTTTT.

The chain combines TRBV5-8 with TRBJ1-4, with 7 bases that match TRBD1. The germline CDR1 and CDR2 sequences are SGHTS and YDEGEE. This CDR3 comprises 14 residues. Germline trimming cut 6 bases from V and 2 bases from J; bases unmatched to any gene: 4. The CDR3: CASTTGDTNEKLFF. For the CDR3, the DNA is TGTGCCAGCACAACAGGGGACACTAATGAAAAACTGTTTTTT.

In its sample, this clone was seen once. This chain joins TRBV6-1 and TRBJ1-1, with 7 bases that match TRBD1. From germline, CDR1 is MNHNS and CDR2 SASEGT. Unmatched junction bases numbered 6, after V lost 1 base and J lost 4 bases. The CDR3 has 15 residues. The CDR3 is CASSEDGQGVTEAFF. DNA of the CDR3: TGTGCCAGCAGTGAAGACGGCCAGGGGGTCACTGAAGCTTTCTTT.